This note documents a single T cell receptor (beta chain) sequence. No antigen is known for it. The source of the sample is a study of beta chain features in type 1 diabetes. V trimming: 5 bases; J trimming: 2 bases; junction bases outside the gene matches: 8. This CDR3 is built from 15 residues. CDR1 and CDR2 from the germline V gene are SGHTA and FQGNSA. Study outcomes and limitations: TCRB CDR3s were moderately but significantly shorter in Type 1 diabetes patients in all four CD4+ subsets.

Every isolated RNA sample was fully reverse transcribed, so sequencing captured expressed TCRB transcripts. Profiled with immunoSEQ multiplex PCR; TCRdb holds only in-frame clones, not every one. Among about 44,000 clones listed, approximately 70% were seen once. The chain has TRBV7-2 and TRBJ2-5; 7 nucleotides match TRBD1. The TCR comes from a woman in her late teens or twenties with type 1 diabetes. Sequencing used Tregs from blood. The CDR3 reads CASSLVGDSQETQYF. The CDR3 DNA is TGTGCCAGCAGCCTAGTAGGGGACAGTCAAGAGACCCAGTACTTC.